The following is a T cell receptor beta chain sequence with its context. The sample comes from a study of blood T cell repertoires in COVID-19. The repertoire was sequenced with immunoSEQ multiplex PCR; TCRdb's copy has only in-frame clones and lacks some. The sample holds about 230,000 clones, 65% to 90% seen once. With V trimmed by 4 bases and J by 1 base, 3 bases remained unmatched. Germline CDR1 is SGHRS and CDR2 is YFSETQ. The CDR3 extends over 14 amino acids. Specimen: peripheral blood. The V gene is TRBV5-1, the J gene TRBJ2-7; 9 nucleotides match TRBD1. The TCR was taken from a man aged 50-60 years with COVID-19, enrolled during active disease. CDR3 sequence reads: CASSTDRGSYEQYF. Here the CDR3 DNA reads TGCGCCAGCAGCACGGACAGGGGATCCTACGAGCAGTACTTC.